This T cell receptor beta chain was sequenced for a study of beta chain features in type 1 diabetes. The overall study: Healthy donors, compared against patients, showed similar age, gender and cell yields. Study outcomes and limitations: Short templates might get an advantage during PCR, and this would be equal in patients and controls. In every one of the four CD4+ subsets, TCRB CDR3s were moderately but significantly shorter in Type 1 diabetes patients. In type 1 diabetes patients, VDJ junctions had fewer insertions; deletions at these junctions were more frequent.

Sequenced material consisted of expressed TCRB transcripts (all of the isolated RNA was reverse transcribed). The protocol was immunoSEQ multiplex PCR, while the TCRdb copy is restricted to in-frame clones and leaves out a portion. The data hold around 250,000 clones, with approximately 25% observed a single time. Using CD45RO/CCR7/CD25/CD127/CD95/CD27, CD4+ naive, central memory, regulatory and stem cell-like memory cells were sorted. Points on this clone: Its antigen is unidentified.

The sequence was collected from a woman aged 25 to 39 with type 1 diabetes. The specimen sequenced was naive CD4+ T cells from blood.

In nucleotides, the CDR3 is TGTGCCTGGAGTGCCTACCGGGAGCAGTTCTTC. It yields the protein CAWSAYREQFF. The J gene is TRBJ2-1, the V gene TRBV30; D is uncertain. The ends were cut back, 1 base at V and 10 bases at J, with 8 bases in the middle. The CDR3 loop spans 11 amino acids. Germline V CDR1 and CDR2: GTSNPN, SVGIG (reference sequence).